Each of the 4 T cell receptor beta chains below was sequenced from the same sample in a study of T cells in Graves' hyperthyroidism and ophthalmopathy. Regions amplified from RNA transcripts were the TCR beta CDR3 regions. Carried out on the TCR CDR3, a first-round RT-PCR used the HTBI primer set. TCRdb itself ran the multiplex PCR reads through MiXCR, one entry per CDR3 protein. Among 640,000 or so distinct CDR3 sequences listed, roughly 14% were seen once. The sequenced sample consisted of blood. The receptors were sampled from a woman aged 40 to 55 with Graves' ophthalmopathy.

This clonotype was recorded at least ten times. The J gene is TRBJ2-7, the V gene TRBV6-1; D is ambiguous. The CDR3 extends over 15 amino acids. Looked up from germline, CDR1 is MNHNS and CDR2 is SASEGT. V shed 2 bases and J shed 3 bases, with 14 bases lying between them. CDR3 residues: CASSELWGKVYEQYF. The CDR3 DNA reads as TGTGCCAGCAGTGAACTTTGGGGAAAGGTCTACGAGCAGTACTTC.

This clonotype appeared many times. This chain joins TRBV30 and TRBJ2-5; 11 nucleotides match TRBD2. The CDR3 runs to 15 residues. Germline values: CDR1 GTSNPN, CDR2 SVGIG (reference sequence). V lost 7 bases and J lost 5; bases outside the gene matches: 12. The CDR3 nucleotides read TGTGCCTCCTCCACCGGGACTAGCGGTGGGGAGACCCAGTACTTC. As protein: CASSTGTSGGETQYF.

This clonotype was recorded at least ten times. This chain links TRBV29-1 with TRBJ2-7, with TRBD1 matching over 11 bases. The CDR3 contains 13 residues. The V gene end was trimmed by 7 bases and the J gene end by 2 bases; junction bases not matched to a gene: 4. The germline V gene has CDR1 SQVTM and CDR2 ANQGSEA. Here the CDR3 reads CSATGQGAYEQYF. The CDR3 DNA reads as TGCAGCGCAACGGGACAGGGGGCCTACGAGCAGTACTTC.

This clonotype has ten or more counts. The CDR3 sequence: CASSSWTGGVDTQYF. The CDR3 DNA reads TGTGCCAGCAGCTCCTGGACAGGGGGCGTAGATACGCAGTATTTT. The V and J genes are TRBV11-2 and TRBJ2-3; 11 nucleotides agree with TRBD1. The length of the CDR3 is 15 residues. V trimming: 4 bases; J trimming: 5 bases; junction bases outside the gene matches: 5. Germline CDR1 is SGHAT and CDR2 is FQNNGV.